Shown below are 27 T cell receptor beta chains from a single sample sequenced in a study of Graves' ophthalmopathy and Graves' hyperthyroidism. From RNA, the CDR3 regions of TCR beta chains were amplified and sequenced. An initial RT-PCR round employing HTBI primers preceded a second-round multiplex PCR. TCRdb ran MiXCR on the multiplex PCR reads and lists one entry per CDR3 protein. Of 260,000 or so distinct CDR3 sequences in the sample, 45% to 55% were seen once. The sequenced sample was peripheral blood. All receptors derive from an adult man with Graves' ophthalmopathy.

This clonotype showed up many times. The gene calls are TRBV29-1 and TRBJ1-2; the D gene is possibly TRBD1 (6 bases). The V gene's germline CDR1 is SQVTM and CDR2 ANQGSEA. V was trimmed by 8 bases and J by 8 bases, leaving 18 bases between them. The CDR3 covers 12 residues. DNA of the CDR3: TGCAGCTCCCGAGGCCGGGGGCGAGGCTACACCTTC. It specifies CSSRGRGRGYTF.

V gene TRBV24-1 combines with J gene TRBJ2-1, with D maybe TRBD2 (5 bases). Germline-derived CDR1 and CDR2 are KGHDR and SFDVKD. Trimming removed 9 bases at V and 2 bases at J, with 19 bases between. This CDR3 has 16 amino acids. DNA for the CDR3: TGTGCCACCGGACGAACGAGCGGCACCACCTACAATGAGCAGTTCTTC. Translated: CATGRTSGTTYNEQFF.

The rearrangement joins TRBV7-2 to TRBJ2-5; TRBD2 matches 10 bases. Germline CDR1 SGHTA, CDR2 FQGNSA. The ends lost 5 bases at V and 4 bases at J; junction bases unmatched: 13. The CDR3 has 17 amino acids. The DNA for the CDR3 is TGTGCCAGCAGCCTACTAGGACTAGCGGACCCAGGAGAGACCCAGTACTTC. This translates into CASSLLGLADPGETQYF.

V gene TRBV5-5 combines with J gene TRBJ1-2; tentative D call: TRBD1 (5 bases). The CDR3 is made up of 14 amino acids. V lost 0 bases, J lost 6 bases, and 12 bases lay in between. The germline CDR1 and CDR2 sequences are SGHKS and YYEKEE (reference sequence). Here the CDR3 DNA reads TGTGCCAGCAGCTTGGAGCTGACAGATAATGGCTACACCTTC. Translating gives CASSLELTDNGYTF. Variable domain in full (rest from reference TRBV5-5 and TRBJ1-2): DAGVTQSPTHLIKTRGQQVTLRCSPISGHKSVSWYQQVLGQGPQFIFQYYEKEERGRGNFPDRFSARQFPNYSSELNVNALLLGDSALYLCASSLELTDNGYTFGSGTRLTVV.

Notes on this clonotype: One junction end does not reproduce the germline sequence, and a read error may be involved. The chain recombines TRBV20-1 with TRBJ2-2, with D perhaps TRBD2 (6 bases). CDR1 is DFQATT, CDR2 SNEGSKA, per germline (reference sequence). The CDR3 length is 15 residues. CDR3 protein: CSARDSREHTGEPFF. The CDR3 nucleotides read TGCAGTGCTAGAGATAGCCGGGAGCACACCGGGGAGCCGTTTTTT.

This clonotype was detected a few times. CDR3 in DNA: TGCGCCAGCAGCTTCGACAGTGGTGGCACTGAAGCTTTCTTT. This encodes CASSFDSGGTEAFF. The chain has TRBV5-1 and TRBJ1-1; D may be TRBD1 (5 bases). This CDR3 comprises 14 residues. Trimming stripped 2 bases from V and 4 bases from J, with 12 bases between. Germline CDR1 is SGHRS and CDR2 is YFSETQ.

V usage is TRBV12-3 or TRBV12-4 and J usage is TRBJ1-1; no definite D call. Trimming stripped 2 bases from V and 4 bases from J, with 8 bases between. The CDR3 sequence is 13 residues long. CDR3: CASSLTQRTEAFF. CDR3 bases: TGTGCCAGCAGTTTAACCCAGCGCACTGAAGCTTTCTTT.

This clonotype was observed a handful of times. This rearrangement joins TRBV19 to TRBJ1-5; D not certain. Trimming shortened V by 1 base and J by 3 bases, and 10 bases separated the two germline ends. There are 15 residues in the CDR3. Germline V gene sequence: CDR1 LNHDA, CDR2 SQIVND (reference sequence). The CDR3 region is CASSIGDSVNQPQHF. CDR3 DNA: TGTGCCAGTAGTATAGGGGATTCCGTCAATCAGCCCCAGCATTTT.

This clonotype came up a few times. The genes are TRBV10-3 and TRBJ2-2; 7 bases agree with TRBD1. Germline V gives CDR1 ENHRY, CDR2 SYGVKD. V trimming: 10 bases; J trimming: 0 bases; junction bases outside the gene matches: 5. The CDR3 spans 14 residues. CDR3 DNA: TGTGCCAACGTGGACAGGACGAACACCGGGGAGCTGTTTTTT. Translated, it gives CANVDRTNTGELFF.

In its sample, this clonotype was seen a few times. An end of the junction does not agree with germline; a read error may underlie this. The chain links TRBV6-6 to TRBJ1-1; D possibly corresponds to TRBD1 (5 bases). Germline CDR1 reads MNHNY; CDR2 reads SVGAGI (reference sequence). This CDR3 region has 14 residues. The CDR3 sequence is CASNYYRGQEEAFF. CDR3 in DNA: TGTGCCAGCAATTACTACCGAGGACAAGAAGAAGCTTTCTTT.

The sample holds a few counts of this clonotype. The genes are TRBV20-1 and TRBJ1-1; TRBD1 agrees at 7 bases. This CDR3 comprises 13 residues. V lost 5 bases, J lost 2 bases, and 5 bases stayed unmatched. Germline CDR1 is DFQATT and CDR2 is SNEGSKA (reference sequence). The CDR3 DNA reads as TGCAGTGCTTGGACAGGCGTAAACACTGAAGCTTTCTTT. The encoded protein is CSAWTGVNTEAFF.

The chain is built from TRBV20-1 and TRBJ1-5, with D maybe TRBD1 (5 bases). The CDR3 totals 12 residues. V lost 6 bases and J 5 bases, leaving 11 bases between the germline ends. Germline CDR1 and CDR2: DFQATT and SNEGSKA (reference sequence). For the CDR3, the DNA is TGCAGTGCCGCGGCGGGGGATCAGCCCCAGCATTTT. It codes for CSAAAGDQPQHF.

With respect to this clonotype: One end of the junction varies from germline; a read error may be responsible. CDR3 DNA sequence: TGTGCCAGCAGTGATCAGTACTTC. Protein sequence: CASSDQYF. The chain employs TRBV10-3 and TRBJ2-7, with no clear D. Per germline, CDR1 ENHRY and CDR2 SYGVKD. The CDR3 is 8 amino acids.

This clonotype appeared a few times. V and J are TRBV7-9 and TRBJ2-7; a possible D gene is TRBD2 (5 bases). The germline CDR1 and CDR2 sequences are SEHNR and FQNEAQ (reference sequence). Trimming took off 5 bases at V and 0 bases at J, with 14 bases between the two ends. This CDR3 contains 15 residues. The CDR3 DNA sequence: TGTGCCAGCAGCCCTCGGACGGGGAGCTCCTACGAGCAGTACTTC. It translates to CASSPRTGSSYEQYF. Drawing the rest from reference TRBV7-9 and TRBJ2-7, the complete variable domain is DTGVSQNPRHKITKRGQNVTFRCDPISEHNRLYWYRQTLGQGPEFLTYFQNEAQLEKSRLLSDRFSAERPKGSFSTLEIQRTEQGDSAMYLCASSPRTGSSYEQYFGPGTRLTVT.

This chain uses TRBV5-1 with TRBJ1-5; D possibly corresponds to TRBD1 (5 bases). Looked up from germline, CDR1 is SGHRS and CDR2 is YFSETQ. The length of the CDR3 is 15 residues. The V end lost 4 bases, the J end lost 3 bases, and 14 bases lay between the germline ends. CDR3 loop: CASSPVGGFNQPQHF. CDR3 DNA: TGCGCCAGCAGCCCCGTGGGGGGTTTCAATCAGCCCCAGCATTTT.

J is TRBJ1-1 and V is TRBV11-2, with a weak D call TRBD1 (5 bases). CDR3 length: 16 amino acids. V lost 4 bases and J 1 base, leaving 16 bases between the germline ends. Germline assignment: CDR1 SGHAT and CDR2 FQNNGV. In nucleotides, the CDR3 is TGTGCCAGCAGCTGGGGGATCGGAGGGGCGAACACTGAAGCTTTCTTT. This encodes CASSWGIGGANTEAFF.

The sample holds a few counts of this clonotype. The DNA for the CDR3 is TGTGCCAGCAGTGAAGTCGGACAGAGTAATTCACCCCTCCACTTT. This sequence encodes CASSEVGQSNSPLHF. The chain couples TRBV6-1 to TRBJ1-6, with a possible D match to TRBD1 (6 bases). V lost 1 base and J 6 bases, leaving 10 bases between the germline ends. CDR1 is MNHNS and CDR2 is SASEGT in the germline V gene. This CDR3 comprises 15 residues.

For this clonotype: At one end, the junction sequence differs from germline, possibly due to a read error. The chain recombines TRBV19 with TRBJ1-1, with unresolved D. CDR3 length: 14 amino acids. CDR1 is LNHDA, CDR2 SQIVND, per germline (reference sequence). The CDR3 region has the DNA TGTGCCAGTAGTCTAGAAGGAGTTGGGGCTGAAGCTTTCTTT. Its protein product is CASSLEGVGAEAFF.

The chain uses TRBV29-1 and TRBJ2-5; a weak D match, TRBD1 (5 bases). Germline V gene lookup returns CDR1 SQVTM and CDR2 ANQGSEA. V gave up 7 bases and J gave up 0 bases, with 15 bases separating them. The CDR3 covers 14 residues. The CDR3 DNA follows: TGCAGCGCTGGGGCATCGTATTACCAAGAGACCCAGTACTTC. Translated: CSAGASYYQETQYF.

This clonotype has a handful of counts. The chain couples TRBV7-9 to TRBJ2-2; D is perhaps TRBD1 (5 bases). Trimming stripped 5 bases from V and 2 bases from J, with 12 bases between. CDR3 length: 15 amino acids. Germline CDR1 is SEHNR and CDR2 is FQNEAQ (reference sequence). The CDR3 protein is CASSPWQGNTGELFF. The CDR3 DNA follows: TGTGCCAGCAGCCCGTGGCAGGGAAACACCGGGGAGCTGTTTTTT.

The genes are TRBV20-1 and TRBJ2-6, with 10 bases that match TRBD2. Trimming removed 6 bases from V and 0 bases from J; junction bases left unmatched: 8. Germline values: CDR1 DFQATT, CDR2 SNEGSKA (reference sequence). The CDR3 extends over 17 amino acids. CDR3: CSATSSGGNSGANVLTF. In DNA form, the CDR3 reads TGCAGTGCCACTTCTAGCGGGGGCAACTCTGGGGCCAACGTCCTGACTTTC.

This clonotype occurred a few times. The chain employs TRBV20-1 and TRBJ2-7; the D gene is possibly TRBD1 (6 bases). The CDR3 loop spans 11 amino acids. Trimming cost V 6 bases and J 4 bases, with 10 bases left between them. Germline values: CDR1 DFQATT, CDR2 SNEGSKA (reference sequence). Written as DNA, the CDR3 is TGCAGTGCCCAGGACAGATACGAGCAGTACTTC. Translated: CSAQDRYEQYF.

This chain joins TRBV7-9 and TRBJ2-3; either TRBD1 or TRBD2 may supply D (5 bases each). Trimming took 2 bases from V and 5 from J, leaving 14 bases between them. The CDR3 consists of 15 residues. CDR1 and CDR2 (germline): SEHNR, FQNEAQ (reference sequence). CDR3 nucleotides: TGTGCCAGCAGCTTACTGGACACTAGGGAAGATACGCAGTATTTT. Protein product: CASSLLDTREDTQYF. The full variable domain, completed using reference TRBV7-9 and TRBJ2-3, is DTGVSQNPRHKITKRGQNVTFRCDPISEHNRLYWYRQTLGQGPEFLTYFQNEAQLEKSRLLSDRFSAERPKGSFSTLEIQRTEQGDSAMYLCASSLLDTREDTQYFGPGTRLTVL.

This chain joins TRBV2 and TRBJ2-7; 7 positions match TRBD1. Unmatched junction bases numbered 6, after V lost 6 bases and J lost 1 base. The CDR3 runs 14 residues. CDR1 is SNHLY and CDR2 is FYNNEI in the germline V gene. DNA for the CDR3: TGTGCCAGCAGGGGGACAGCGCCTTCCTACGAGCAGTACTTC. Translating it yields CASRGTAPSYEQYF.

J is TRBJ2-7 and V is TRBV7-2, with 10 bases aligning to TRBD1. This CDR3 has 14 amino acids. The V gene's germline CDR1 is SGHTA and CDR2 FQGNSA. The ends lost 5 bases at V and 3 bases at J; junction bases unmatched: 4. CDR3: CASSHWTGGYEQYF. In DNA, the CDR3 is TGTGCCAGCAGCCACTGGACAGGGGGCTACGAGCAGTACTTC.

This clonotype was recorded a few times. At one of its ends the junction is not consistent with the germline gene, which may arise from a read error. CDR3 DNA: TGTGCCAGCAGTGAAGGCAGGGTTTGGTCAACCGGGGAAAAACTGTTTTTT. Translating it yields CASSEGRVWSTGEKLFF. This sequence joins TRBV10-3 and TRBJ1-4; D might be TRBD1 (5 bases). Germline CDR1 and CDR2: ENHRY and SYGVKD. CDR3 size: 17 residues.

The chain carries TRBV20-1 and TRBJ1-4, with TRBD1 matching over 7 bases. CDR3 length equals 16 residues. The J segment lost 4 bases and the V segment lost 6 bases, leaving 14 bases of the junction unmatched. Per the germline V gene, CDR1 is DFQATT and CDR2 is SNEGSKA (reference sequence). CDR3 region: CSASRPTGSDNEKLFF. The DNA of the CDR3 is TGCAGTGCCAGTAGGCCGACAGGGTCGGATAATGAAAAACTGTTTTTT.